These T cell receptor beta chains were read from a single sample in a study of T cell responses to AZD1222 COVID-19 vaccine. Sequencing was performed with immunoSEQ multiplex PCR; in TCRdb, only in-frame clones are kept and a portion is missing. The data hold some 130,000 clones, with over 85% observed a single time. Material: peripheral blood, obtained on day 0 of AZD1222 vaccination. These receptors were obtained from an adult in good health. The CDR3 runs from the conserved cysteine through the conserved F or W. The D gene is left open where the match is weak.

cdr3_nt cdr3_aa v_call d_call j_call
TGTGCCAGCAGCTCAAAATTAGGGGGCGAGATGAACACTGAAGCTTTCTTT CASSSKLGGEMNTEAFF TRBV5-4 TRBD1 TRBJ1-1
TGTGCCAGCAGCGACAACACAGGATTTAGCAATCAGCCCCAGCATTTT CASSDNTGFSNQPQHF TRBV6-2/TRBV6-3 . TRBJ1-5
TGTGCCAGCTCCTCGGTAGGAACCCCGGCGGATACGCAGTATTTT CASSSVGTPADTQYF TRBV28 . TRBJ2-3
TGTGCCAGCAGTTACTCGGGGGAGGCCTGGCATTTT CASSYSGEAWHF TRBV6-5 . TRBJ1-5
TGCGCCAGCAGCCAAGAGTGGGATAGTGGGACAGGGTATCAGCCCCAGCATTTT CASSQEWDSGTGYQPQHF TRBV4-3 TRBD1 TRBJ1-5
TGTGCCACCCGCAGGGGCGGGGAGCTGTTTTTT CATRRGGELFF TRBV6-5 . TRBJ2-2
TGTGCCAGTAGTATTCAGGGCGGGGGCTACACCTTC CASSIQGGGYTF TRBV19 . TRBJ1-2
TGCGCCAGCAGCTTGGTGCGAGGGGAGCGGTACTTC CASSLVRGERYF TRBV5-1 . TRBJ2-7
TGTGCCAGCAGCTCAATAACTAGCGGGAGGTATACCGGGGAGCTGTTTTTT CASSSITSGRYTGELFF TRBV7-3 TRBD2 TRBJ2-2
TGTGCCAGTTCGGCCAGGACTTCTGGAAACACCATATATTTT CASSARTSGNTIYF TRBV19 . TRBJ1-3
TGTGCCACCAGTGACCGTACAGGGAGCTATGGCTACACCTTC CATSDRTGSYGYTF TRBV24-1 . TRBJ1-2
TGTGCCAGTAGTACGGACACCATGAACACTGAAGCTTTCTTT CASSTDTMNTEAFF TRBV19 . TRBJ1-1
TGTGCCAGTAGTATAGAATGGACCGAGAACACTGAAGCTTTCTTT CASSIEWTENTEAFF TRBV19 . TRBJ1-1
TGTGCCACCAGTGATTGGGACAGCGCTTATGGCTACACCTTC CATSDWDSAYGYTF TRBV24-1 TRBD1 TRBJ1-2
TGTGCCAGCAGAGATCAGACAGGGGGGCCCGGGGAGCTGTTTTTT CASRDQTGGPGELFF TRBV6-5 TRBD1 TRBJ2-2
TGCGCCAGCAGCCGAGGGGAACGGGGGAACACTGAAGCTTTCTTT CASSRGERGNTEAFF TRBV5-1 . TRBJ1-1